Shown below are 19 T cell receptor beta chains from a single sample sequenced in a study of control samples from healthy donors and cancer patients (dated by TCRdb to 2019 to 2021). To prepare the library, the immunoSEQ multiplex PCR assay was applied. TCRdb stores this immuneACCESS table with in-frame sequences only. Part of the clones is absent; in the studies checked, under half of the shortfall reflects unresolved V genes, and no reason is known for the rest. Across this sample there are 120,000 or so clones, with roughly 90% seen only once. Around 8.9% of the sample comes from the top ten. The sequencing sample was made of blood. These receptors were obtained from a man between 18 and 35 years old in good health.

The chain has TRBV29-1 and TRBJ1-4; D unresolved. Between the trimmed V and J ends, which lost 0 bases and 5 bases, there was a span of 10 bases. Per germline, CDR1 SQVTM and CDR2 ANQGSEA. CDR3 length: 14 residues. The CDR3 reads CSVEDVTANEKLFF. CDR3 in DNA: TGCAGCGTTGAAGATGTGACGGCGAATGAAAAACTGTTTTTT.

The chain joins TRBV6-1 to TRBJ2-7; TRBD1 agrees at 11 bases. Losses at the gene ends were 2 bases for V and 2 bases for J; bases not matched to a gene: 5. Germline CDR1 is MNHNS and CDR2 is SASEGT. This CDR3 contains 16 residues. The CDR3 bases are TGTGCCAGCAGTGAATGGGGACAGGGGGGGACCTACGAGCAGTACTTC. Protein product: CASSEWGQGGTYEQYF.

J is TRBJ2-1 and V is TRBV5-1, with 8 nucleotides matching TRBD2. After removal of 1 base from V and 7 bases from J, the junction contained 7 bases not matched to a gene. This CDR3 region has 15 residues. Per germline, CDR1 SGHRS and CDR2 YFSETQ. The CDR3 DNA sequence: TGCGCCAGCAGCTTGAGACGGGGGGGCCCGAATGAGCAGTTCTTC. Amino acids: CASSLRRGGPNEQFF.

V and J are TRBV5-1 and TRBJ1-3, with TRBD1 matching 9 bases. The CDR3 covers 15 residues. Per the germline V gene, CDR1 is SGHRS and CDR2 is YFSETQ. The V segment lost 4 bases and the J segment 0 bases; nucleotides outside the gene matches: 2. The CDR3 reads CASSVGQGSGNTIYF. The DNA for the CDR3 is TGCGCCAGCAGCGTGGGACAGGGCTCTGGAAACACCATATATTTT.

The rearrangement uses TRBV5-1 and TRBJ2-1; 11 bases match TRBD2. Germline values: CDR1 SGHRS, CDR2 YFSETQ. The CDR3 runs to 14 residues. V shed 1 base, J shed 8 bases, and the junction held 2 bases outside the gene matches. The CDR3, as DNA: TGCGCCAGCAGCTTGCTAGCGGGGGGATATGAGCAGTTCTTC. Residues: CASSLLAGGYEQFF. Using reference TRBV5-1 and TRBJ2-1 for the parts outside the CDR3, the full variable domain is KAGVTQTPRYLIKTRGQQVTLSCSPISGHRSVSWYQQTPGQGLQFLFEYFSETQRNKGNFPGRFSGRQFSNSRSEMNVSTLELGDSALYLCASSLLAGGYEQFFGPGTRLTVL.

This CDR3 reads CASSSLGRYRAFF. The CDR3 nucleotides are TGTGCCAGCAGCAGCTTAGGGCGGTATCGAGCTTTCTTT. V usage is TRBV5-4 and J usage is TRBJ1-1; D not certain. Germline lookup yields CDR1 SGHNT and CDR2 YYREEE (reference sequence). The V gene lost 4 bases and the J gene lost 10 bases, with 17 bases spanning the gap. This CDR3 is 13 amino acids long.

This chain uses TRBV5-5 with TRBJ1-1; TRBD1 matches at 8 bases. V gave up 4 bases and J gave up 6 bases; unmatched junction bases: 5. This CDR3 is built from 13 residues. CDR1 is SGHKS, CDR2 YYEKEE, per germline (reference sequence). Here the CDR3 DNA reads TGTGCCAGCAGCCAGGGGGACAGGCCTGAAGCTTTCTTT. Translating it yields CASSQGDRPEAFF.

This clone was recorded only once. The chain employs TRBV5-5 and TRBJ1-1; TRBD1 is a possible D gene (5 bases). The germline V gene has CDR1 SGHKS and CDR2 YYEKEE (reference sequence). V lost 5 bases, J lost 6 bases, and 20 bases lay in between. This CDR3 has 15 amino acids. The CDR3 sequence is CASSRRQGDIPEAFF. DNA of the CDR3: TGTGCCAGCAGTCGCCGGCAGGGAGATATCCCTGAAGCTTTCTTT.

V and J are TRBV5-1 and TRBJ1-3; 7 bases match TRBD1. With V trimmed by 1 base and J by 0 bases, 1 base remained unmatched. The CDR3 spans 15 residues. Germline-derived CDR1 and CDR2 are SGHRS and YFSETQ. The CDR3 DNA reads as TGCGCCAGCAGCTTGAGGACAGGCTCTGGAAACACCATATATTTT. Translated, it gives CASSLRTGSGNTIYF. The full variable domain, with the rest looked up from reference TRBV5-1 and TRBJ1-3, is KAGVTQTPRYLIKTRGQQVTLSCSPISGHRSVSWYQQTPGQGLQFLFEYFSETQRNKGNFPGRFSGRQFSNSRSEMNVSTLELGDSALYLCASSLRTGSGNTIYFGEGSWLTVV.

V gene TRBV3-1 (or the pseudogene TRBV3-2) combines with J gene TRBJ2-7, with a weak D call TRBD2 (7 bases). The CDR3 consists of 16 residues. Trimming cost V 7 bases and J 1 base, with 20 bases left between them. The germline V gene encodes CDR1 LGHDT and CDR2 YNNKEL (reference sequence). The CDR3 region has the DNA TGTGCCAGCACCGACATGGGGGGGGGCTCATCCTACGAGCAGTACTTC. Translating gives CASTDMGGGSSYEQYF.

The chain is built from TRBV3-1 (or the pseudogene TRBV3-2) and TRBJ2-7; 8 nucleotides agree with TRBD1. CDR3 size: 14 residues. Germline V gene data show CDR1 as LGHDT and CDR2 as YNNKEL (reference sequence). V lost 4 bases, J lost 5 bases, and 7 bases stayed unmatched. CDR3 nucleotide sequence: TGTGCCAGCAGCCTCGGACAGGGTCGGCACGAGCAGTACTTC. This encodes CASSLGQGRHEQYF.

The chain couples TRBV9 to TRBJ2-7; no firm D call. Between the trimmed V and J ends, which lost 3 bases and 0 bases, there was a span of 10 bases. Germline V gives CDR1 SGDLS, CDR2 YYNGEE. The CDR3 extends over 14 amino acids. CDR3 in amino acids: CASSAGLTSYEQYF. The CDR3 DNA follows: TGTGCCAGCAGCGCGGGTCTGACCTCCTACGAGCAGTACTTC.

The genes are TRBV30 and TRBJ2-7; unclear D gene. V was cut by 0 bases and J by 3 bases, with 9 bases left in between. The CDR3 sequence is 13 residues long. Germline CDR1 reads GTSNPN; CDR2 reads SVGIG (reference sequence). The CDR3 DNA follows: TGTGCCTGGAGTGTTAACGCGAACTACGAGCAGTACTTC. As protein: CAWSVNANYEQYF.

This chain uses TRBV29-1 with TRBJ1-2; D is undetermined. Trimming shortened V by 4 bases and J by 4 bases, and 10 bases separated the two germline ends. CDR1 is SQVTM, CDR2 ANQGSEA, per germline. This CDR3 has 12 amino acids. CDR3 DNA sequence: TGCAGCGTTGTACCGGCAGTCTATGGCTACACCTTC. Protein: CSVVPAVYGYTF.

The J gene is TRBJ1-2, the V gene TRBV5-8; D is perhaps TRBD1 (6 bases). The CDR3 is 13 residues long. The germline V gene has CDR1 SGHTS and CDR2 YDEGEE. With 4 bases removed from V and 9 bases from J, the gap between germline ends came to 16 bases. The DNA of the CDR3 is TGTGCCAGCAGCCCGGGCGGGGGGCCAAGCTACACCTTC. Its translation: CASSPGGGPSYTF.

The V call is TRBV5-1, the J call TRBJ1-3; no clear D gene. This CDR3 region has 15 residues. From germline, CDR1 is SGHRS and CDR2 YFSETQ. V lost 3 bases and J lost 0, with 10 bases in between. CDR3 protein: CASSSEASSGNTIYF. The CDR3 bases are TGCGCCAGCAGCTCCGAGGCGAGCTCTGGAAACACCATATATTTT.

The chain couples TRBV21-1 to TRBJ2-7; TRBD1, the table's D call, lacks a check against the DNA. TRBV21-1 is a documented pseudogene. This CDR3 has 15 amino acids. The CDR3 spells CASGRTGIPSYEQYF. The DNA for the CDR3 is TGTGCCAGCGGACGGACAGGGATCCCCTCCTACGAGCAGTACTTC.

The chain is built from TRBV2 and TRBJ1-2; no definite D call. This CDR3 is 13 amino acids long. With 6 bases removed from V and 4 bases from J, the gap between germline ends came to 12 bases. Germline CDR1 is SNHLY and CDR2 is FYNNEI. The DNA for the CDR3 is TGTGCCAGCAGCAATGGGCAGACCTATGGCTACACCTTC. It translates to CASSNGQTYGYTF.

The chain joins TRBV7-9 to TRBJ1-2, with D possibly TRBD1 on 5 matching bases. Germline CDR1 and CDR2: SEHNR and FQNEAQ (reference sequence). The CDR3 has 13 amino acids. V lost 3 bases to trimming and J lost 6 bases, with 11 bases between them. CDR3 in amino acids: CASSLRGVDGYTF. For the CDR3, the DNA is TGTGCCAGCAGCTTGAGAGGGGTTGATGGCTACACCTTC.